This paragraph covers one TCR beta chain sequence. This record comes from a study of tumor-infiltrating lymphocytes in primary liver carcinoma. Study overall: The patients, men and women alike, were aged 30 to 69 years. Maximum tumor diameters ranged from roughly 4 to 11 cm, stage T1-T3 N0M0.

The V and J ends lost 10 bases and 2 bases respectively, with 14 bases between them. CDR3 length equals 13 residues. The germline gives CDR1 SGHAT, CDR2 FQNNGV. A primer in the constant region served to generate TCR beta cDNA from approximately 500 ng of total RNA. The TCR beta library was amplified through three nested multiplex PCR rounds in a modified ARM-PCR procedure. The study ran its first two PCR rounds for around 10 cycles each, using TRBV1-TRBV30 forward primers and a C-beta reverse primer. One entry per CDR3 protein, called by TCRdb with MiXCR from the multiplex PCR reads. This sample carries approximately 340,000 distinct CDR3 sequences, about 65% of them seen once, and the ten largest clones take about 6.1%. Unsorted whole blood supplied the RNA, and germline DNA was extracted too. Surgery was preceded by the collection of roughly 4 milliliters of peripheral blood.

Sequences were obtained from peripheral blood. This chain links TRBV11-2 with TRBJ1-2, with D possibly being TRBD1 (5 bases). This receptor was taken from a man aged 35 to 55 with primary liver carcinoma and hepatitis B virus infection. In DNA form, the CDR3 reads TGTGCCAAGAGCCCTCGACAGAACTATGGCTACACCTTC. This sequence encodes CAKSPRQNYGYTF.